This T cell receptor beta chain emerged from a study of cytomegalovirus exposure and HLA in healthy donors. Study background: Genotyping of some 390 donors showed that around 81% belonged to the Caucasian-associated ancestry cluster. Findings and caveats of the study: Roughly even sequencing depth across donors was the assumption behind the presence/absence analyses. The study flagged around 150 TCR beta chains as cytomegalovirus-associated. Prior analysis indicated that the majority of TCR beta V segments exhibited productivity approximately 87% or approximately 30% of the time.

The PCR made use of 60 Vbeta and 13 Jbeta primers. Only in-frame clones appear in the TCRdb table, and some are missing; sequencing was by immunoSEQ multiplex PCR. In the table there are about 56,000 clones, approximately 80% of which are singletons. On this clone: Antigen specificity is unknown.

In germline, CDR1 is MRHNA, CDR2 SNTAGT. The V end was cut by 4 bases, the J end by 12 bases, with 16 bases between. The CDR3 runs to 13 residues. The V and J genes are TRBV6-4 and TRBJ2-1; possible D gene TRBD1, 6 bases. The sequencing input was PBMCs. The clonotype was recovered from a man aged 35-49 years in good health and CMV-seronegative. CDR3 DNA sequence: TGTGCCAGCAGTGTTTCTATCCGGGACATGCAGTTCTTC. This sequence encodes CASSVSIRDMQFF.